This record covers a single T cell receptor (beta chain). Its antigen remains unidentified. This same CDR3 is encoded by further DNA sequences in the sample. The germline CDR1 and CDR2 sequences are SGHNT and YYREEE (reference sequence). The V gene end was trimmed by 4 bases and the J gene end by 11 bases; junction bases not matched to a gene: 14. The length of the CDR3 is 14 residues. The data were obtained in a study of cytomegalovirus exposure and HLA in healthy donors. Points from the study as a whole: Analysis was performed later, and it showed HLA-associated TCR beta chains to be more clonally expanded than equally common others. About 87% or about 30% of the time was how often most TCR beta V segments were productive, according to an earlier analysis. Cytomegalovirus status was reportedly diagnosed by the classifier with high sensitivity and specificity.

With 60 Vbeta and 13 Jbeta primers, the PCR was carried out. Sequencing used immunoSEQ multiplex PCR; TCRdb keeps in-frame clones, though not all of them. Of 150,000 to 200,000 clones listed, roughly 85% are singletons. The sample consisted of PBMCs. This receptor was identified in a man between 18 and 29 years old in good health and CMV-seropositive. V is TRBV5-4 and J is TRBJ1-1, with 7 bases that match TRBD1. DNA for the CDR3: TGTGCCAGCAGCGATTTTTGGACAGGCGGTGAGGCTTTCTTT. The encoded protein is CASSDFWTGGEAFF.